The 7 T cell receptor beta chains below come from one sample, sequenced in a study of shared clonotypes between healthy human individuals. Only in-frame clones appear in the TCRdb table, and some are missing; sequencing was by immunoSEQ multiplex PCR. This sample has 2.5 million or so clones, with more than 80% found just once. The sample comprised naive CD4+ T cells sorted from blood. Noted subset: CD45RA+ positively selected. The origin of the receptors is a man younger than 35 in good health.

This chain connects TRBV7-2 to TRBJ1-1; D gene unclear. The germline V gene has CDR1 SGHTA and CDR2 FQGNSA. This CDR3 contains 13 residues. The ends were cut back, 2 bases at V and 5 bases at J, with 9 bases in the middle. The CDR3 region is CASSLLGKTEAFF. CDR3 nucleotide sequence: TGTGCCAGCAGCTTATTGGGGAAAACTGAAGCTTTCTTT.

The chain recombines TRBV4-1 with TRBJ2-1, with 12 bases fitting TRBD2. This CDR3 comprises 17 residues. The germline CDR1 and CDR2 sequences are MGHRA and YSYEKL. V shed 1 base, J shed 6 bases, and the junction held 7 bases outside the gene matches. The DNA of the CDR3 is TGCGCCAGCAGCCAAGTCCAGACTAGCGGGAGCATCAATGAGCAGTTCTTC. This encodes CASSQVQTSGSINEQFF.

The chain is built from TRBV28 and TRBJ2-7, with 7 nucleotides matching TRBD1. Germline V gene data show CDR1 as MDHEN and CDR2 as SYDVKM. CDR3 length equals 15 residues. V trimming: 7 bases; J trimming: 0 bases; junction bases outside the gene matches: 9. The CDR3 is CASTLGPGGSYEQYF. Here the CDR3 DNA reads TGTGCCAGCACCTTAGGGCCAGGGGGCTCCTACGAGCAGTACTTC.

This clone appeared once. The CDR3 DNA sequence: TGTGCCAGCAGCCCGGGACGGCTAAGTACGAACACCGGGGAGCTGTTTTTT. As protein: CASSPGRLSTNTGELFF. The chain uses TRBV5-4 and TRBJ2-2; D may be TRBD1 or TRBD2 (5 bases each). Per the germline V gene, CDR1 is SGHNT and CDR2 is YYREEE (reference sequence). V lost 4 bases to trimming and J lost 0 bases, with 16 bases between them. The CDR3 is 17 residues long. The full variable domain, rest sourced from reference TRBV5-4 and TRBJ2-2, is ETGVTQSPTHLIKTRGQQVTLRCSSQSGHNTVSWYQQALGQGPQFIFQYYREEENGRGNFPPRFSGLQFPNYSSELNVNALELDDSALYLCASSPGRLSTNTGELFFGEGSRLTVL.

The chain employs TRBV7-9 and TRBJ2-7; 8 bases fit TRBD2. From germline, CDR1 is SEHNR and CDR2 FQNEAQ (reference sequence). J gave up 6 bases and V 6 bases, and 13 bases lay outside the gene matches. The CDR3 extends over 15 amino acids. The CDR3 reads CASRGEAGVGTEQYF. The CDR3 DNA reads as TGTGCCAGCAGAGGAGAAGCGGGAGTAGGCACCGAGCAGTACTTC.

Regarding this clone: Other DNA sequences of this sample code for an identical CDR3. The chain links TRBV27 to TRBJ1-2; D is uncertain. Germline V gene data show CDR1 as MNHEY and CDR2 as SMNVEV (reference sequence). V was clipped by 2 bases and J by 11 bases, with 15 bases between them. The CDR3 is made up of 13 amino acids. The CDR3 loop is CASSLGQAGGYTF. The DNA of the CDR3 is TGTGCCAGCAGTTTAGGGCAGGCAGGAGGATACACCTTC.

The genes are TRBV4-1 and TRBJ2-5, with 7 nucleotides matching TRBD2. The V gene's germline CDR1 is MGHRA and CDR2 YSYEKL. The J segment lost 4 bases and the V segment lost 4 bases, leaving 12 bases of the junction unmatched. This CDR3 has 16 residues. The CDR3 DNA reads as TGCGCCAGCAGCCCCCTCATGGGAGGGGCTAGAGAGACCCAGTACTTC. Its translation is CASSPLMGGARETQYF.